This T cell receptor beta chain was retrieved from a study of shared clonotypes between healthy human individuals. The CDR3 totals 15 residues. Germline-derived CDR1 and CDR2 are SGHNT and YYREEE (reference sequence). Trimming took 2 bases from V and 3 from J, leaving 15 bases between them. Researchers divided each subset's genomic DNA evenly across several immunoSEQ plates. TCRdb keeps only in-frame clones here, not all; method: immunoSEQ multiplex PCR. The data contain about 490,000 clones, 79% of them seen just once; the ten biggest clones take up over 9.5%. The clonotype was recovered from a middle-aged woman in good health. Some clones in this sample may be carry-over from other donors' samples. The J gene is TRBJ2-7, the V gene TRBV5-4, with D perhaps matching TRBD2 (5 bases). Sequencing used PBMCs. The CDR3 DNA sequence: TGTGCCAGCAGCTTTATTAGCTTAGCGAACTACGAGCAGTACTTC. It translates to CASSFISLANYEQYF. The variable domain in full, completed from reference TRBV5-4 and TRBJ2-7, reads ETGVTQSPTHLIKTRGQQVTLRCSSQSGHNTVSWYQQALGQGPQFIFQYYREEENGRGNFPPRFSGLQFPNYSSELNVNALELDDSALYLCASSFISLANYEQYFGPGTRLTVT.